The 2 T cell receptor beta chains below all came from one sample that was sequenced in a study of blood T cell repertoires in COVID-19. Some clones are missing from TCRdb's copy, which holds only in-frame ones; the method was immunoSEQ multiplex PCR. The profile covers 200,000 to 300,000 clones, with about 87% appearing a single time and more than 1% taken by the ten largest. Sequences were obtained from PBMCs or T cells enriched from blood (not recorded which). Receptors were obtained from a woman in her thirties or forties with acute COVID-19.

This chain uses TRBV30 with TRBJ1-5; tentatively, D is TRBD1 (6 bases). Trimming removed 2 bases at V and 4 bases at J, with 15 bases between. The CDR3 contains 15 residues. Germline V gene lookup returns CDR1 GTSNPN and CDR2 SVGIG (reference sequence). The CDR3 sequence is CAWSPKTGANQPQHF. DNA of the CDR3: TGTGCCTGGAGTCCAAAGACAGGAGCAAATCAGCCCCAGCATTTT.

CDR3 residues: CASSLLTGGRNQPQHF. The CDR3 coding sequence is TGTGCCAGCAGTTTGTTGACAGGGGGCCGCAATCAGCCCCAGCATTTT. The chain uses TRBV28 and TRBJ1-5; 10 bases agree with TRBD1. CDR3 size: 16 residues. The junction had 4 bases not matched to a gene; V was cut back by 3 bases and J by 2 bases. Germline V gives CDR1 MDHEN, CDR2 SYDVKM.